Below are 24 T cell receptor beta chains sequenced from a single sample in a study of human T cells and chemical hapten exposure. Using its own MiXCR run on the RACE reads, TCRdb lists one record per CDR3 protein. Seen here are about 120,000 distinct CDR3 sequences, 9% to 14% observed once, and the top ten hold 1.3% to 1.5%. Time point meaning: patch test 1, 2 weeks after DPC sensitization. Treatment denoted: therapeutic diphenylcyclopropenone sensitization with weekly scalp DPC. The sequencing here drew on whole blood, taken in connection with sensitization to the hapten diphenylcyclopropenone (DPC). These receptor sequences come from a woman aged 45-60 years with alopecia areata. Some clones in this sample may be carry-over from other donors' samples.

V is TRBV28 and J is TRBJ1-5; D not resolved. This CDR3 has 14 residues. V was cut by 6 bases and J by 5 bases, with 14 bases left in between. CDR1 and CDR2 from the germline V gene are MDHEN and SYDVKM. As DNA, the CDR3 is TGTGCCAGCAGACAATCTACATGGGATCAGCCCCAGCATTTT. This sequence encodes CASRQSTWDQPQHF.

V and J are TRBV2 and TRBJ1-1; the match to TRBD1 covers 7 bases. Germline assignment: CDR1 SNHLY and CDR2 FYNNEI. After removal of 5 bases from V and 1 base from J, the junction contained 10 bases not matched to a gene. The CDR3 extends over 16 amino acids. CDR3 nucleotides: TGTGCCAGCAGTAACCCGGACAGGACTACGAACACTGAAGCTTTCTTT. Translated: CASSNPDRTTNTEAFF.

The chain couples TRBV28 to TRBJ1-4; D call uncertain. Trimming cost V 4 bases and J 6 bases, with 3 bases left between them. Germline V lookup: CDR1 MDHEN, CDR2 SYDVKM. The CDR3 is made up of 11 amino acids. In nucleotides, the CDR3 is TGTGCCAGCAGTTCCCATGAAAAACTGTTTTTT. Translated, it gives CASSSHEKLFF.

The V gene is TRBV7-2, the J gene TRBJ2-2; the match to TRBD1 covers 8 bases. With V trimmed by 5 bases and J by 5 bases, 7 bases remained unmatched. Germline CDR1 SGHTA, CDR2 FQGNSA. The CDR3 length is 15 residues. The CDR3 DNA follows: TGTGCCAGCAGCCTCACCCGACAGGGGACCGGGGAGCTGTTTTTT. Its translation is CASSLTRQGTGELFF.

This clonotype was picked up many times. The J gene is TRBJ2-3, the V gene TRBV18, with 8 bases that match TRBD2. V gave up 3 bases and J gave up 0 bases; unmatched junction bases: 5. Germline V gene sequence: CDR1 KGHSH, CDR2 LQKENI. The CDR3 loop spans 16 amino acids. The CDR3 DNA reads TGTGCCAGCTCACCTGGCGGGGGGCTCAGCACAGATACGCAGTATTTT. Translated, it gives CASSPGGGLSTDTQYF. Full variable domain (outside the CDR3, taken from reference TRBV18 and TRBJ2-3): NAGVMQNPRHLVRRRGQEARLRCSPMKGHSHVYWYRQLPEEGLKFMVYLQKENIIDESGMPKERFSAEFPKEGPSILRIQQVVRGDSAAYFCASSPGGGLSTDTQYFGPGTRLTVL.

The DNA for the CDR3 is TGTGCCAGCAGCCCCCCTTCGGTCAATCAGCCCCAGCATTTT. Its protein product is CASSPPSVNQPQHF. The J gene is TRBJ1-5, the V gene TRBV28; the D is unclear. CDR1 is MDHEN, CDR2 SYDVKM, per germline. The CDR3 consists of 14 residues. V was pared by 6 bases and J by 3 bases, with 12 bases between.

The gene calls are TRBV28 and TRBJ1-4, with a weak D call TRBD1 (6 bases). The germline V gene encodes CDR1 MDHEN and CDR2 SYDVKM. V dropped 5 bases and J dropped 11 bases, with 18 bases sitting between them. The CDR3 contains 14 residues. CDR3: CASSPGHLMKKLFF. The CDR3 coding sequence is TGTGCCAGCAGTCCGGGACATTTAATGAAGAAACTGTTTTTT.

This clonotype was found a few times. The V call is TRBV7-9, the J call TRBJ2-7; no reliable D call. V dropped 3 bases and J dropped 3 bases, with 9 bases sitting between them. The CDR3 sequence is 13 residues long. CDR1 and CDR2 from the germline V gene are SEHNR and FQNEAQ (reference sequence). CDR3 DNA sequence: TGTGCCAGCAGCTTGGGCGTCTTCTACGAGCAGTACTTC. Translating it yields CASSLGVFYEQYF.

This clonotype was seen a few times. This sequence joins TRBV18 and TRBJ1-2; tentatively, D is TRBD1 (5 bases). CDR1 KGHSH and CDR2 LQKENI come from the germline V gene. CDR3 length: 15 amino acids. Trimming left V 3 bases short and J 5 bases short, with 16 bases between. In DNA form, the CDR3 reads TGTGCCAGCTCACCGTCCGGGACGCTTACTTATGGCTACACCTTC. Its translation is CASSPSGTLTYGYTF.

The sample holds a few counts of this clonotype. The gene calls are TRBV3-1 and TRBJ2-7; 7 bases are a match to TRBD1. Germline V gene lookup returns CDR1 LGHDT and CDR2 YNNKEL (reference sequence). The junction had 8 bases not matched to a gene; V was cut back by 4 bases and J by 5 bases. CDR3 length: 14 residues. The DNA for the CDR3 is TGTGCCAGCAGCCTATGGGACAGCTTCAACGAGCAGTACTTC. This sequence encodes CASSLWDSFNEQYF.

CDR3 region: CASSPRSGGTGELFF. CDR3 nucleotide sequence: TGTGCCAGCAGCCCCCGGAGCGGCGGGACCGGGGAGCTGTTTTTT. The chain combines TRBV6-4 with TRBJ2-2; D might be TRBD2 (5 bases). Germline V lookup: CDR1 MRHNA, CDR2 SNTAGT. CDR3 length equals 15 residues. Trimming removed 6 bases from V and 5 bases from J, with 16 bases in between.

V is TRBV29-1 and J is TRBJ2-7; D is unclear. Trimming removed 4 bases from V and 2 bases from J, with 3 bases in between. Germline V gene data show CDR1 as SQVTM and CDR2 as ANQGSEA. This CDR3 region has 10 residues. The chain's CDR3 is CSVVTYEQYF. The DNA of the CDR3 is TGCAGCGTTGTCACCTACGAGCAGTACTTC.

The chain recombines TRBV18 with TRBJ2-4; D is unclear. The germline CDR1 and CDR2 sequences are KGHSH and LQKENI. V dropped 3 bases and J dropped 13 bases, with 19 bases sitting between them. The CDR3 is 14 residues long. CDR3 sequence reads: CASSPDPSALVQYF. The CDR3 DNA reads TGTGCCAGCTCACCGGACCCCTCGGCCCTCGTACAGTACTTC.

This clonotype was counted at least ten times. The V and J genes are TRBV7-2 and TRBJ1-3; D is unresolved. CDR1 and CDR2 from the germline V gene are SGHTA and FQGNSA. V was trimmed by 5 bases and J by 0 bases, leaving 17 bases between them. The CDR3 runs to 17 residues. CDR3 DNA sequence: TGTGCCAGCAGCCCCAGCAGGCAGTCTAGCTCTGGAAACACCATATATTTT. Translation gives CASSPSRQSSSGNTIYF.

This chain joins TRBV20-1 and TRBJ2-1; D may correspond to TRBD1 or TRBD2 (6 bases each). Germline V gene sequence: CDR1 DFQATT, CDR2 SNEGSKA (reference sequence). The CDR3 runs 14 residues. The ends were cut back, 6 bases at V and 4 bases at J, with 16 bases in the middle. The CDR3 spells CSAARGQRYNEQFF. The CDR3, as DNA: TGCAGTGCCGCCCGGGGGCAACGATACAATGAGCAGTTCTTC.

The chain joins TRBV9 to TRBJ2-2; D not certain. The CDR3 has 19 amino acids. CDR1 is SGDLS and CDR2 is YYNGEE in the germline V gene. V was shortened by 2 bases and J by 2 bases, with 22 bases between the two germline ends. The CDR3 is CASSVATVNVGRNTGELFF. As DNA, the CDR3 is TGTGCCAGCAGCGTGGCTACTGTTAATGTGGGCCGAAACACCGGGGAGCTGTTTTTT.

This sequence joins TRBV28 and TRBJ2-5; weak D call: TRBD2 (5 bases). The CDR3 consists of 15 residues. Trimming pared 4 bases from V and 8 bases from J, leaving 20 bases between. The germline V gene encodes CDR1 MDHEN and CDR2 SYDVKM. CDR3 loop: CASSSGEYVKRTQYF. CDR3 DNA sequence: TGTGCCAGCAGTTCCGGGGAGTACGTTAAGAGAACCCAGTACTTC. The full variable domain, completed using reference TRBV28 and TRBJ2-5, is DVKVTQSSRYLVKRTGEKVFLECVQDMDHENMFWYRQDPGLGLRLIYFSYDVKMKEKGDIPEGYSVSREKKERFSLILESASTNQTSMYLCASSSGEYVKRTQYFGPGTRLLVL.

This clonotype was detected once. V gene TRBV28 combines with J gene TRBJ1-6; D unclear. Trimming stripped 2 bases from V and 11 bases from J, with 7 bases between. This CDR3 is 12 amino acids long. Germline lookup yields CDR1 MDHEN and CDR2 SYDVKM. In nucleotides, the CDR3 is TGTGCCAGCAGTTTACAGCGTGCACCCCTCCACTTT. Amino acid sequence: CASSLQRAPLHF.

The rearrangement links TRBV7-2 to TRBJ2-1; 8 bases line up with TRBD1. The ends lost 3 bases at V and 3 bases at J; junction bases unmatched: 7. From germline, CDR1 is SGHTA and CDR2 FQGNSA. CDR3 length: 16 amino acids. In DNA form, the CDR3 reads TGTGCCAGCAGCTTTCAGTCGACAGGGGTCTACAATGAGCAGTTCTTC. Translated: CASSFQSTGVYNEQFF.

The V and J genes are TRBV6-2 or TRBV6-3 and TRBJ2-3; 12 positions agree with TRBD2. The CDR3 consists of 15 residues. Germline lookup yields CDR1 MNHEY and CDR2 SVGEGT. V lost 6 bases and J lost 3; bases outside the gene matches: 4. The CDR3 sequence: CASRASGGATDTQYF. CDR3 nucleotides: TGTGCCAGCAGGGCTAGCGGGGGGGCTACAGATACGCAGTATTTT.

This clonotype was observed a single time. One base away lies a much larger clone, so this may be a sequencing read error. This chain connects TRBV25-1 to TRBJ2-3; 7 bases agree with TRBD1. This CDR3 has 14 amino acids. With 8 bases clipped from V and 7 bases from J, the junction kept 12 bases outside the gene matches. In germline, CDR1 is MGHDK, CDR2 SYGVNS. The CDR3 reads CASAGTELVNTQYF. For the CDR3, the DNA is TGTGCCAGCGCCGGGACAGAGTTAGTAAATACGCAGTATTTT.

Remarks on this clonotype: Germline is not matched at one junction end, which may reflect a read error. The chain combines TRBV4-1 with TRBJ2-7, with TRBD1 identical over 11 bases. CDR3 length: 19 amino acids. CDR1 and CDR2 from the germline V gene are MGHRA and YSYEKL. For the CDR3, the DNA is TGCGCCAACAGCCTAGATATGGACAGGGGGCAGGCGGGTTACTACGAGCAGTACTTC. It yields the protein CANSLDMDRGQAGYYEQYF.

The chain joins TRBV6-4 to TRBJ2-1; 9 bases align to TRBD1. The CDR3 is 15 amino acids. Unmatched junction bases numbered 8, after V lost 6 bases and J lost 5 bases. Germline-derived CDR1 and CDR2 are MRHNA and SNTAGT. CDR3 coding DNA: TGTGCCAGCAGCCAAGACAGGGGGACAAACAATGAGCAGTTCTTC. Its protein is CASSQDRGTNNEQFF.

This clonotype was found many times. The CDR3 loop reads CSVGTGELFF. The CDR3 DNA is TGCAGCGTTGGGACAGGGGAGCTGTTTTTT. V gene TRBV29-1 combines with J gene TRBJ2-2; TRBD1 is a possible D gene (5 bases). The germline V gene encodes CDR1 SQVTM and CDR2 ANQGSEA. With 4 bases removed from V and 8 bases from J, the gap between germline ends came to 5 bases. The CDR3 has 10 amino acids.